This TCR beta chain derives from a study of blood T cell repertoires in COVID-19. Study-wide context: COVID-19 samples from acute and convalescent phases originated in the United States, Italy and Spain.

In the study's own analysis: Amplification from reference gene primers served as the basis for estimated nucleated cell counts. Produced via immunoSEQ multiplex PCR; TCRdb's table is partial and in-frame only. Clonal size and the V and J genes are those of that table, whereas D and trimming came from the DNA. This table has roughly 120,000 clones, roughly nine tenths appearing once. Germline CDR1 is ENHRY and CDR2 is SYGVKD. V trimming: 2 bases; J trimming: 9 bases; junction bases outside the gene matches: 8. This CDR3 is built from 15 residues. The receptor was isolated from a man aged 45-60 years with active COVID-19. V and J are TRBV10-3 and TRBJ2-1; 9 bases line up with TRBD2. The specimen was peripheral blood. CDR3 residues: CAISEAQREEGEQFF. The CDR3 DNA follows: TGTGCCATCAGTGAGGCCCAGCGGGAGGAAGGTGAGCAGTTCTTC.